Described below is a single TCR beta chain sequence and its context. The antigen remains unidentified. This sample was included in a study of cytomegalovirus exposure and HLA in healthy donors. Study conclusions and caveats: The authors later linked a missense DCLRE1C variant to TCR beta V- and J-gene trimming. Some V segments, TRBV6-2 and TRBV6-3 among them, were indistinguishable and were therefore excluded. Accurate prediction of most subjects' HLA-A and HLA-B alleles from TCR beta sequences was reported.

The length of the CDR3 is 19 residues. Unmatched junction bases numbered 16, after V lost 1 base and J lost 1 base. Per the germline V gene, CDR1 is MNHNS and CDR2 is SASEGT. This PCR relied on a set of 60 Vbeta primers and 13 Jbeta primers. Data came from immunoSEQ multiplex PCR; TCRdb stores just in-frame clones and leaves some out. The sample contains some 200,000 clones, under 80% of which appear only once. Input material: PBMCs. This sequence originates from a female donor in good health and CMV-seronegative. This chain joins TRBV6-1 and TRBJ2-7; 7 positions match TRBD2. DNA for the CDR3: TGTGCCAGCAGTGAAGACAGCCCGGGACTACAGTTAGGGTCCTACGAGCAGTACTTC. Protein sequence: CASSEDSPGLQLGSYEQYF.